This note documents a single TCR beta chain sequence. Patients had resection in Japan or China between the mid-2010s and the late 2010s. These data come from a study of immune evolution from preneoplasia to lung adenocarcinoma. Clones were sequenced by immunoSEQ multiplex PCR, and TCRdb holds only the in-frame ones, with some missing. The sample has more than 25,000 clones, roughly 70% seen once. After removal of 3 bases from V and 8 bases from J, the junction contained 0 bases not matched to a gene. This CDR3 comprises 12 residues. Germline V gene data show CDR1 as SGHDT and CDR2 as YYEEEE. Sequenced: FFPE invasive lung adenocarcinoma tissue. The receptor comes from a person in their sixties with invasive lung adenocarcinoma. Some clones in this sample may be carry-over from other donors' samples. The chain links TRBV5-6 to TRBJ2-3, with TRBD2 identical over 10 bases. DNA of the CDR3: TGTGCCAGCAGCTCTAGCGGGAGTACGCAGTATTTT. It codes for CASSSSGSTQYF.